This passage covers 30 T cell receptor beta chains from one sample sequenced in a study of T-cell reconstitution after alpha-beta-depleted transplantation in children (TCRdb year 2016). The method was PCR. Sequencer: Illumina HiSeq 2500. TCR library preparation used molecular barcoding, with unique molecular identifiers applied to normalize quantification of the TCRbeta repertoire. TCRdb handled the public reads itself, with Q25 trimming in fastp and clone calling in MiXCR, and kept productive beta chains. Rows are unified per CDR3 protein, each entry keeping the most common DNA and genes. For this sample the table gives approximately 510,000 distinct CDR3 sequences, of which about 16% were detected only once. In total, the top ten clones hold 3.3% of the sample. Material: PBMCs from the stem cell graft donor, obtained from the stem cell graft. These TCRs come from a human donor who donated a stem cell graft to a child with acute lymphoblastic leukemia.

Notes on this clonotype: The junction departs from the called germline gene at one end, perhaps through a read error. This chain connects TRBV6-1 to TRBJ2-1; possibly TRBD1 for D (5 bases). Per germline, CDR1 MNHNS and CDR2 SASEGT. This CDR3 region has 15 residues. The chain's CDR3 is CASSMGPAAYNEHFF. The CDR3 nucleotides read TGTGCCAGCAGTATGGGGCCTGCGGCGTACAATGAGCATTTCTTC.

The chain has TRBV12-3 or TRBV12-4 and TRBJ2-1; 8 positions match TRBD1. Unmatched junction bases numbered 16, after V lost 4 bases and J lost 8 bases. The CDR3 length is 17 residues. The chain's CDR3 is CASSSFPWTGQGDEQFF. The CDR3 DNA reads TGTGCCAGCAGTTCCTTCCCCTGGACAGGGCAAGGCGATGAGCAGTTCTTC.

This clonotype was detected only a few times. V gene TRBV20-1 combines with J gene TRBJ1-5; D perhaps matches TRBD1 (6 bases). The V end lost 0 bases, the J end lost 3 bases, and 12 bases lay between the germline ends. The CDR3 has 15 residues. The germline V gene encodes CDR1 DFQATT and CDR2 SNEGSKA (reference sequence). The DNA for the CDR3 is TGCAGTGCTAGAGAGGTGGGGGGGCTCAATCAGCCCCAGCATTTT. Protein product: CSAREVGGLNQPQHF.

Here the CDR3 reads CASSPGPGGQPQHF. The CDR3 DNA reads as TGTGCCAGTAGCCCGGGCCCCGGTGGGCAGCCCCAGCATTTT. The J gene is TRBJ1-5, the V gene TRBV19; D is unclear. The length of the CDR3 is 14 residues. The V gene lost 6 bases and the J gene lost 7 bases, with 16 bases spanning the gap. Germline V CDR1 and CDR2: LNHDA, SQIVND (reference sequence).

This clonotype was observed a few times. This rearrangement joins TRBV5-1 to TRBJ2-3; a possible D gene is TRBD2 (5 bases). V lost 0 bases and J lost 3, with 11 bases in between. This CDR3 is built from 15 residues. Germline V CDR1 and CDR2: SGHRS, YFSETQ. The chain's CDR3 is CASSLEPRRTDTQYF. As DNA, the CDR3 is TGCGCCAGCAGCTTGGAACCTCGGAGGACAGATACGCAGTATTTT.

This sequence joins TRBV4-2 and TRBJ2-7; no clear D gene. V lost 5 bases and J lost 6, with 17 bases in between. CDR3 length: 14 amino acids. CDR1 LGHNA and CDR2 YNFKEQ come from the germline V gene. The CDR3 DNA reads as TGTGCCAGCAGCTCGGGCGCGGCTTACTCCGAGCAGTACTTC. Protein product: CASSSGAAYSEQYF.

This clonotype was picked up many times. The chain links TRBV4-1 to TRBJ2-3, with D hard to call. The V end was cut by 3 bases, the J end by 2 bases, with 9 bases between. Germline loops: CDR1 MGHRA, CDR2 YSYEKL. The CDR3 is made up of 14 amino acids. CDR3 nucleotide sequence: TGCGCCAGCAGCCACGGCCAACTCACAGATACGCAGTATTTT. Translating it yields CASSHGQLTDTQYF.

This rearrangement joins TRBV15 to TRBJ1-2; 8 bases fit TRBD1. Per the germline V gene, CDR1 is LNHNV and CDR2 is YYDKDF (reference sequence). With V trimmed by 0 bases and J by 3 bases, 6 bases remained unmatched. The CDR3 sequence is 16 residues long. CDR3 DNA sequence: TGTGCCACCAGCAGAGATTCAGGGGGCATTTACTATGGCTACACCTTC. Encoded protein: CATSRDSGGIYYGYTF.

This clonotype was recorded many times. The V gene is TRBV12-3 or TRBV12-4, the J gene TRBJ2-5; tentative D call: TRBD2 (5 bases). This CDR3 is built from 13 residues. The ends were cut back, 5 bases at V and 4 bases at J, with 11 bases in the middle. CDR3: CASSPGTGETQYF. DNA for the CDR3: TGTGCCAGCAGTCCGGGAACGGGAGAGACCCAGTACTTC.

This clonotype occurred a few times. V is TRBV5-1 and J is TRBJ2-7; D may be TRBD2 (5 bases). Trimming cost V 0 bases and J 2 bases, with 12 bases left between them. This CDR3 region has 15 residues. In germline, CDR1 is SGHRS, CDR2 YFSETQ. The CDR3 region has the DNA TGCGCCAGCAGCTTGGACCCTGGACTTACCTACGAGCAGTACTTC. Amino acid sequence: CASSLDPGLTYEQYF.

The genes are TRBV25-1 and TRBJ1-6; a possible D gene is TRBD1 (6 bases). V was shortened by 1 base and J by 14 bases, with 15 bases between the two germline ends. Germline CDR1 MGHDK, CDR2 SYGVNS. This CDR3 has 14 residues. The CDR3 sequence: CASSEFFTGAALHF. CDR3 DNA: TGTGCCAGCAGTGAATTCTTTACGGGGGCGGCCCTCCACTTT.

This chain links TRBV24-1 with TRBJ2-1; possibly TRBD2 for D (7 bases). The CDR3 has 16 amino acids. With 2 bases removed from V and 7 bases from J, the gap between germline ends came to 17 bases. Germline V lookup: CDR1 KGHDR, CDR2 SFDVKD. As DNA, the CDR3 is TGTGCCACCAGTGATTATGGGAGGGAGGGGGTGAATGAGCAGTTCTTC. Its protein is CATSDYGREGVNEQFF.

The gene calls are TRBV15 and TRBJ2-7; D perhaps matches TRBD1 (7 bases). In germline, CDR1 is LNHNV, CDR2 YYDKDF (reference sequence). Trimming took 5 bases from V and 4 from J, leaving 15 bases between them. The length of the CDR3 is 14 residues. In DNA, the CDR3 is TGTGCCACCAGCGGGGGGACAGTAGGATACGAGCAGTACTTC. This codes for CATSGGTVGYEQYF.

V usage is TRBV5-6 and J usage is TRBJ2-1; 12 bases agree with TRBD2. The trim removed 0 bases at V and 3 bases at J, leaving 10 bases unmatched. Germline lookup yields CDR1 SGHDT and CDR2 YYEEEE. This CDR3 comprises 19 residues. The CDR3 nucleotides are TGTGCCAGCAGCTTGGGACTAGCGGGAGAGTGGAGGTTCTACAATGAGCAGTTCTTC. Protein sequence: CASSLGLAGEWRFYNEQFF. The entire variable domain, with the rest obtained from reference TRBV5-6 and TRBJ2-1, is as follows: DAGVTQSPTHLIKTRGQQVTLRCSPKSGHDTVSWYQQALGQGPQFIFQYYEEEERQRGNFPDRFSGHQFPNYSSELNVNALLLGDSALYLCASSLGLAGEWRFYNEQFFGPGTRLTVL.

This clonotype was observed a few times. CDR3 region: CASSTRHPAQAFF. Written as DNA, the CDR3 is TGTGCCAGTAGTACTCGGCATCCCGCTCAAGCTTTCTTT. The rearrangement joins TRBV19 to TRBJ1-1, with D unclear. CDR1 and CDR2 (germline): LNHDA, SQIVND (reference sequence). V was clipped by 4 bases and J by 9 bases, with 15 bases between them. The CDR3 runs 13 residues.

The rearrangement uses TRBV1 and TRBJ2-1; the table's D call of TRBD1 was not tested on the DNA. TRBV1 represents a pseudogene. The CDR3 covers 17 residues. Here the CDR3 reads CTSSHERELLGANEQFF. The CDR3 DNA sequence: TGCACCAGCAGCCATGAAAGAGAGCTTTTAGGGGCGAATGAGCAGTTCTTC.

The rearrangement uses TRBV5-6 and TRBJ1-1, with 7 bases aligning to TRBD1. Germline CDR1 SGHDT, CDR2 YYEEEE. The ends lost 2 bases at V and 1 base at J; junction bases unmatched: 2. The CDR3 covers 14 residues. CDR3 residues: CASSFWDRNTEAFF. The CDR3 DNA reads TGTGCCAGCAGCTTCTGGGACAGGAACACTGAAGCTTTCTTT.

This clonotype showed up just a few times. The chain combines TRBV20-1 with TRBJ2-1, with TRBD2 matching 13 bases. This CDR3 contains 15 residues. Germline V CDR1 and CDR2: DFQATT, SNEGSKA (reference sequence). Trimming cost V 3 bases and J 9 bases; bases outside gene matches: 8. CDR3 sequence (DNA): TGCAGTGCTAGGCACGGACTAGCGGGAGTAAGTGAGCAGTTCTTC. It yields the protein CSARHGLAGVSEQFF.

The J gene is TRBJ2-2, the V gene TRBV5-1, with D maybe TRBD1 (5 bases). CDR3 size: 16 residues. Looked up from germline, CDR1 is SGHRS and CDR2 is YFSETQ. The germline V and J ends were trimmed by 5 bases and 6 bases, with 20 bases remaining between them. CDR3 amino acids: CASRRQTQGIAGELFF. Here the CDR3 DNA reads TGCGCCAGCAGGCGGCAGACCCAGGGTATAGCCGGGGAGCTGTTTTTT.

The chain is built from TRBV6-5 and TRBJ1-4; 8 bases are shared with TRBD1. With 0 bases clipped from V and 6 bases from J, the junction kept 6 bases outside the gene matches. Germline loops: CDR1 MNHEY, CDR2 SVGAGI. This CDR3 has 16 residues. CDR3 loop: CASSYSTGEWDEKLFF. The CDR3 bases are TGTGCCAGCAGTTACTCGACAGGGGAGTGGGATGAAAAACTGTTTTTT.

In this sample, this clonotype turned up a few times. The V and J genes are TRBV7-3 and TRBJ2-3, with D possibly called TRBD1 or TRBD2 (6 bases each). The CDR3 is 15 amino acids. Germline loops: CDR1 SGHTA, CDR2 FQGTGA. The germline V and J ends were trimmed by 1 base and 6 bases, with 14 bases remaining between them. CDR3 coding DNA: TGTGCCAGCAGCTTAAAACCCCAAGGGGGGGATACGCAGTATTTT. It translates to CASSLKPQGGDTQYF.

The CDR3 sequence is CASSLRWEHTGELFF. The CDR3 nucleotides are TGTGCCAGCAGTTTGAGGTGGGAACACACCGGGGAGCTGTTTTTT. This sequence joins TRBV27 and TRBJ2-2; D not certain. Looked up from germline, CDR1 is MNHEY and CDR2 is SMNVEV (reference sequence). V lost 3 bases, J lost 3 bases, and 11 bases lay in between. The CDR3 extends over 15 amino acids.

The chain links TRBV20-1 to TRBJ1-1; 10 nucleotides line up with TRBD1. This CDR3 is 16 amino acids long. The V gene's germline CDR1 is DFQATT and CDR2 SNEGSKA (reference sequence). V was clipped by 2 bases and J by 0 bases; unmatched bases: 6. The CDR3 spells CSARRTGGFMNTEAFF. CDR3 nucleotides: TGCAGTGCTAGAAGGACAGGGGGGTTTATGAACACTGAAGCTTTCTTT.

The chain is built from TRBV11-1 and TRBJ2-1, with 8 positions matching TRBD2. The CDR3 is 18 amino acids. The junction had 16 bases not matched to a gene; V was cut back by 3 bases and J by 6 bases. The V gene's germline CDR1 is SGHAT and CDR2 FQDESV (reference sequence). CDR3 nucleotide sequence: TGTGCCAGCAGCTTCCCCGGCGGGTACGGGAGGGGAGCCAATGAGCAGTTCTTC. As protein: CASSFPGGYGRGANEQFF.

The genes are TRBV6-6 and TRBJ2-5; no reliable D call. Trimming pared 8 bases from V and 1 base from J, leaving 11 bases between. Per the germline V gene, CDR1 is MNHNY and CDR2 is SVGAGI (reference sequence). The CDR3 sequence is 13 residues long. The DNA for the CDR3 is TGTGCCAGCGGCGAGAACACCCAAGAGACCCAGTACTTC. It translates to CASGENTQETQYF.

The chain employs TRBV28 and TRBJ2-5, with TRBD2 matching 9 bases. CDR1 and CDR2 (germline): MDHEN, SYDVKM. Trimming at V came to 2 bases and at J to 2 bases, leaving 3 bases not matched to a gene. The CDR3 is 15 residues long. This CDR3 reads CASSLMTSGQETQYF. The CDR3 region has the DNA TGTGCCAGCAGTTTAATGACTAGCGGACAAGAGACCCAGTACTTC.

The chain is built from TRBV7-7 and TRBJ2-5; TRBD1 is a possible D gene (5 bases). Germline-derived CDR1 and CDR2 are SSHAT and FNYEAQ (reference sequence). V dropped 5 bases and J dropped 4 bases, with 14 bases sitting between them. CDR3 length equals 14 residues. CDR3 protein: CASSGRAGSETQYF. As DNA, the CDR3 is TGTGCCAGCAGCGGAAGGGCAGGGTCAGAGACCCAGTACTTC. The variable domain in full, with the rest retrieved from reference TRBV7-7 and TRBJ2-5, is GAGVSQSPRYKVTKRGQDVTLRCDPISSHATLYWYQQALGQGPEFLTYFNYEAQPDKSGLPSDRFSAERPEGSISTLTIQRTEQRDSAMYRCASSGRAGSETQYFGPGTRLLVL.

This chain joins TRBV5-1 and TRBJ2-7; 10 bases match TRBD2. J lost 3 bases, V lost 2 bases, and 11 bases had no gene match. The germline CDR1 and CDR2 sequences are SGHRS and YFSETQ. This CDR3 region has 17 residues. The CDR3 here is CASSFLSSGRRDYEQYF. The CDR3 coding sequence is TGCGCCAGCAGCTTTCTGAGTAGCGGGAGGCGCGACTACGAGCAGTACTTC.

In this sample, this clonotype turned up a few times. V gene TRBV10-2 combines with J gene TRBJ2-7; TRBD2 is a possible D gene (5 bases). Germline CDR1 is WSHSY and CDR2 is SAAADI. The CDR3 is made up of 15 amino acids. V was cut by 0 bases and J by 6 bases, with 15 bases left in between. The CDR3 region is CASSESPAETGEQYF. CDR3 sequence (DNA): TGCGCCAGCAGTGAGTCCCCAGCGGAGACGGGCGAGCAGTACTTC.

This clonotype was counted between two and nine times. The genes are TRBV9 and TRBJ2-3; D gene unclear. The CDR3 spans 12 residues. Germline CDR1 reads SGDLS; CDR2 reads YYNGEE. Trimming shortened V by 0 bases and J by 6 bases, and 5 bases separated the two germline ends. DNA for the CDR3: TGTGCCAGCAGCGTAGTCAAGGATACGCAGTATTTT. It yields the protein CASSVVKDTQYF.